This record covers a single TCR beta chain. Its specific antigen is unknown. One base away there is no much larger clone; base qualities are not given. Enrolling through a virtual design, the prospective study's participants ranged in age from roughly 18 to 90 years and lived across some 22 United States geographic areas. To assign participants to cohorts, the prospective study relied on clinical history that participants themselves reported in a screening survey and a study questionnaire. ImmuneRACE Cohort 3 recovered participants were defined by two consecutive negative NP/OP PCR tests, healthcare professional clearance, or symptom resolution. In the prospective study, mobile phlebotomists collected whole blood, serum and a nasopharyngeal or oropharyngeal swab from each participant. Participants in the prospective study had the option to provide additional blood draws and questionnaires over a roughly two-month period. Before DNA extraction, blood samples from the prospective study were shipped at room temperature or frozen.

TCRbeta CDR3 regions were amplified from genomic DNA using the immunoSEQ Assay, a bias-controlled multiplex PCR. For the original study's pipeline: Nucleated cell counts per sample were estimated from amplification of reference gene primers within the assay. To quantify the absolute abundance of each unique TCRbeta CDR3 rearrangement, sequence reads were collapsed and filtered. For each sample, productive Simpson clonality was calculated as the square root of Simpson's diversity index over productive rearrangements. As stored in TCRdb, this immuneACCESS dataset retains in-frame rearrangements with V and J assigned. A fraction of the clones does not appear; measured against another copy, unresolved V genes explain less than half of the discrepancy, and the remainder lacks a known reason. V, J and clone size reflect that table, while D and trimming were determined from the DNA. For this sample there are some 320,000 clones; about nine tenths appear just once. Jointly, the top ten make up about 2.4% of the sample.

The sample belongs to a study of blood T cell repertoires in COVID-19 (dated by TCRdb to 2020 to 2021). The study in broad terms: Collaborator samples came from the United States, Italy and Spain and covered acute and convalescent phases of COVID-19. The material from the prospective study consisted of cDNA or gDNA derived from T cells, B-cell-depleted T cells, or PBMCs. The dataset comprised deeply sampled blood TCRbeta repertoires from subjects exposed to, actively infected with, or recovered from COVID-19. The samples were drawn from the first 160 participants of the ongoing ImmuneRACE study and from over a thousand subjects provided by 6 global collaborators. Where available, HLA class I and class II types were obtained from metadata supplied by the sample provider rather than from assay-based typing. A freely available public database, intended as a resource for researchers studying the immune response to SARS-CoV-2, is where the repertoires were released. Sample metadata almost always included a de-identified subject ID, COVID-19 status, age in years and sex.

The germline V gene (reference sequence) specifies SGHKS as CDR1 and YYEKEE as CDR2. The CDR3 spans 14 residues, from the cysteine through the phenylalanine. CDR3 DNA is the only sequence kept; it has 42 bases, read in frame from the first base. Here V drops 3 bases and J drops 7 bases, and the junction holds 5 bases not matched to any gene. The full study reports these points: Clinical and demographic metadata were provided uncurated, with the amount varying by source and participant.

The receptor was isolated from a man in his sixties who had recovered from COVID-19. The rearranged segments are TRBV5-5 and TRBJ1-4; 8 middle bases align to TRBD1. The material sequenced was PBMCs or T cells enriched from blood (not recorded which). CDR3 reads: CASSWTGQGEKLFF. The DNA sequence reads TGTGCCAGCAGCTGGACCGGACAGGGTGAAAAACTGTTTTTT.